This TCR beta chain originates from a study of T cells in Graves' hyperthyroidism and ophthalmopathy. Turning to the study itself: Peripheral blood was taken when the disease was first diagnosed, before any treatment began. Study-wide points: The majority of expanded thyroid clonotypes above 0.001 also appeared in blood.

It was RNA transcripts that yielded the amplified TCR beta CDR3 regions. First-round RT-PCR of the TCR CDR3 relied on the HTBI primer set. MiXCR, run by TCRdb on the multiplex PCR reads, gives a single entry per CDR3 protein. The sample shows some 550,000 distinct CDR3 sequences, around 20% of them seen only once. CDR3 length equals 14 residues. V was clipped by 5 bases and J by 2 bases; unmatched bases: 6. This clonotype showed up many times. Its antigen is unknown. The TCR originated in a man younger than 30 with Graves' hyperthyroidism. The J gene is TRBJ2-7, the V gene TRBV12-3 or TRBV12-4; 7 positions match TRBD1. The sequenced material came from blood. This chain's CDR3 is CASSRGPPPYEQYF. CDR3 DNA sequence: TGTGCCAGCAGTAGGGGGCCACCCCCCTACGAGCAGTACTTC.